This T cell receptor (beta chain) was sequenced in a study of blood T cell repertoires in COVID-19. This clone was observed a few times. Generated by immunoSEQ multiplex PCR, the TCRdb table keeps only in-frame clones and is missing some. The sample holds 160,000 or so clones, roughly 89% seen once. This CDR3 is 13 amino acids long. J gave up 8 bases and V 10 bases, and 7 bases lay outside the gene matches. The germline CDR1 and CDR2 sequences are LNHDA and SQIVND (reference sequence). Material: peripheral blood. The gene calls are TRBV19 and TRBJ1-6, with 8 bases aligning to TRBD1. The clonotype was recovered from a woman in her sixties or seventies with COVID-19, enrolled during active disease. CDR3 nucleotides: TGTGCCACCCGGACAGGGAAAGATTCACCCCTCCACTTT. It translates to CATRTGKDSPLHF.